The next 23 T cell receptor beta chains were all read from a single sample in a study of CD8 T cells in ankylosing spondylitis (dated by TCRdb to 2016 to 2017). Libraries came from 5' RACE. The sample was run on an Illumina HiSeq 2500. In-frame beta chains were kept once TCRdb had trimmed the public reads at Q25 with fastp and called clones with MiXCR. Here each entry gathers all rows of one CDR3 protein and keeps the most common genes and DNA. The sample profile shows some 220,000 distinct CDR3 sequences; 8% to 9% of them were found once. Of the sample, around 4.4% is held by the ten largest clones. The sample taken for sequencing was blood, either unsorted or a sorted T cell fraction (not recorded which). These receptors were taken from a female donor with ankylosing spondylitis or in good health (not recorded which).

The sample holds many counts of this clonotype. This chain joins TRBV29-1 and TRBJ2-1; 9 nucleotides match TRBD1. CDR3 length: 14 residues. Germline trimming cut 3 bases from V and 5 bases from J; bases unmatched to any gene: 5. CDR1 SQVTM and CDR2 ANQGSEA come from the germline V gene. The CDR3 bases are TGCAGCGTTGATGGGACAGGGTATGACAATGAGCAGTTCTTC. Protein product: CSVDGTGYDNEQFF.

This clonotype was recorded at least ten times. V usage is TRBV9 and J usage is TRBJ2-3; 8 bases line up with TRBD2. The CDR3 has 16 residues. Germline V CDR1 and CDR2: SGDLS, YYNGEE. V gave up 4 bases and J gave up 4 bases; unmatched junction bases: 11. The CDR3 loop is CASSPPLAGGADTQYF. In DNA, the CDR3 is TGTGCCAGCAGCCCTCCGCTAGCGGGTGGTGCAGATACGCAGTATTTT. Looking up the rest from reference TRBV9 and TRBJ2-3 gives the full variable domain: DSGVTQTPKHLITATGQRVTLRCSPRSGDLSVYWYQQSLDQGLQFLIQYYNGEERAKGNILERFSAQQFPDLHSELNLSSLELGDSALYFCASSPPLAGGADTQYFGPGTRLTVL.

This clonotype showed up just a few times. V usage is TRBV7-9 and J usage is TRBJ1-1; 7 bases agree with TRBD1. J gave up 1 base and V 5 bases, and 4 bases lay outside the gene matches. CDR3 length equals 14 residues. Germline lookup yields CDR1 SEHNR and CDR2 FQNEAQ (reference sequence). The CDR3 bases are TGTGCCAGCAGCGCCGGGACAGAGAACACTGAAGCTTTCTTT. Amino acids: CASSAGTENTEAFF.

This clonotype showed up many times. CDR3 DNA sequence: TGTGCCAGCAGTTTACACCGGAGTCCGGATACGCAGTATTTT. It encodes CASSLHRSPDTQYF. This rearrangement joins TRBV12-3 or TRBV12-4 to TRBJ2-3; D ambiguous. V was pared by 2 bases and J by 6 bases, with 12 bases between. This CDR3 is built from 14 residues.

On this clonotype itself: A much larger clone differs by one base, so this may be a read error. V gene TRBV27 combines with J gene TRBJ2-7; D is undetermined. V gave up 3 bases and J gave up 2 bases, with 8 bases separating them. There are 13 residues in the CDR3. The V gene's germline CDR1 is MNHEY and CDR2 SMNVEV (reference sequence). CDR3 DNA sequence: TGTGCCAGCAGTTTGAGCAATGCCTACGAGCAGTACTTC. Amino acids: CASSLSNAYEQYF.

CDR3 DNA: TGTGCCAGCAGCTTAGCTCGAGGGAGCACAGATACGCAGTATTTT. It yields the protein CASSLARGSTDTQYF. The chain uses TRBV7-6 and TRBJ2-3; D is possibly TRBD2 (5 bases). V was trimmed by 0 bases and J by 0 bases, leaving 7 bases between them. The CDR3 extends over 15 amino acids. Germline V gene sequence: CDR1 SGHVS, CDR2 FNYEAQ.

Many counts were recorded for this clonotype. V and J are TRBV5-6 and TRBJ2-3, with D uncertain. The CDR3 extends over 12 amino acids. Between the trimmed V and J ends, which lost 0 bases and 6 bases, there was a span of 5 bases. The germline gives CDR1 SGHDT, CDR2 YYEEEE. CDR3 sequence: CASSLDRDTQYF. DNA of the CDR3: TGTGCCAGCAGCTTGGATCGCGATACGCAGTATTTT.

The chain's CDR3 is CASSVNGRASGANVLTF. The DNA for the CDR3 is TGTGCCAGCAGTGTGAACGGGAGGGCCTCTGGGGCCAACGTCCTGACTTTC. The chain links TRBV2 to TRBJ2-6, with TRBD2 identical over 8 bases. CDR1 is SNHLY and CDR2 is FYNNEI in the germline V gene. The CDR3 length is 17 residues. Trimming at V came to 4 bases and at J to 0 bases, leaving 5 bases not matched to a gene.

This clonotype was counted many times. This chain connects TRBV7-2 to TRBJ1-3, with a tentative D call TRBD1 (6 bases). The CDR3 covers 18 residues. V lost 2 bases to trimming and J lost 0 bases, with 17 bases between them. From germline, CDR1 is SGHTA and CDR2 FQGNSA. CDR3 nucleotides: TGTGCCAGCAGCTTAAGGGGGTTTGATGGACGCTCTGGAAACACCATATATTTT. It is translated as CASSLRGFDGRSGNTIYF.

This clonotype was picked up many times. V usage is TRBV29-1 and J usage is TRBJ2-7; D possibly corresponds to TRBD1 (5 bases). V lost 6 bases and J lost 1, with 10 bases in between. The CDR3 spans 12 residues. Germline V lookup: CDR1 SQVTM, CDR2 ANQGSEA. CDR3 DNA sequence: TGCAGCGTGACAGCTTCATCCTACGAGCAGTACTTC. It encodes CSVTASSYEQYF.

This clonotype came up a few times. Written as DNA, the CDR3 is TGTGCCAGCAGCCAAGACTTGGTCCATGAGCAGTTCTTC. It is translated as CASSQDLVHEQFF. V gene TRBV4-2 combines with J gene TRBJ2-1; the D is unclear. The germline V gene encodes CDR1 LGHNA and CDR2 YNFKEQ. V was cut by 0 bases and J by 8 bases, with 8 bases left in between. This CDR3 comprises 13 residues.

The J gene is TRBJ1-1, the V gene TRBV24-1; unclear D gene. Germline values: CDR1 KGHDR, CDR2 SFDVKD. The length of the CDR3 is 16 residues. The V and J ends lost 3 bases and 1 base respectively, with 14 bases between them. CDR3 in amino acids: CATSDADPGGNTEAFF. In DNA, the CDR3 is TGTGCCACCAGTGATGCCGACCCGGGTGGGAACACTGAAGCTTTCTTT.

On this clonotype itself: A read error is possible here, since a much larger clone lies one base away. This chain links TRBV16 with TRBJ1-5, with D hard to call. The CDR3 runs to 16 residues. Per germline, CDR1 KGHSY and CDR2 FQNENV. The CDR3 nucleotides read TGTGCCATCAGCCAAGGATTAGTTGGTCCCAATCAGCCCCAGCATTTT. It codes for CAISQGLVGPNQPQHF.

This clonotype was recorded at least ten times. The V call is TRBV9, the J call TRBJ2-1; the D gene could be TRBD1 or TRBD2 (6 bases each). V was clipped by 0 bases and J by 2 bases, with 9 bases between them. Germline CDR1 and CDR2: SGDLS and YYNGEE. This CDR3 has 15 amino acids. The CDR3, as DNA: TGTGCCAGCAGCGTAGAGGGGGGCCCCTACAATGAGCAGTTCTTC. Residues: CASSVEGGPYNEQFF.

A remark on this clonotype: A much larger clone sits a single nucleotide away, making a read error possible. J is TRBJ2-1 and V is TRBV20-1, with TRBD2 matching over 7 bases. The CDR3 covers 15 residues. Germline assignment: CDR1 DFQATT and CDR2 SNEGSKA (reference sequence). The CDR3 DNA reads TGCAGTGCTAGTCCTGGCCTAGCGGTTAACAATGGGCAGTTCTTC. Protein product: CSASPGLAVNNGQFF.

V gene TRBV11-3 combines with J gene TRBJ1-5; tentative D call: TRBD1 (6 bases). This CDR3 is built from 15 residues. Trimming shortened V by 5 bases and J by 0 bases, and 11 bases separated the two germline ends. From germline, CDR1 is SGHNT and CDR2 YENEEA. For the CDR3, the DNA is TGTGCCAGCAGCCGGACAGCTTTTAGCAATCAGCCCCAGCATTTT. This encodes CASSRTAFSNQPQHF.

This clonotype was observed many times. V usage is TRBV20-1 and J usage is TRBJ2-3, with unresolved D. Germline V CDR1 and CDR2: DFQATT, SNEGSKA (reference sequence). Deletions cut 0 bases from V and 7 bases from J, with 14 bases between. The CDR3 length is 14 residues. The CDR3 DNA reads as TGCAGTGCTAGAGACGGGTCCTTGGGATATACGCAGTATTTT. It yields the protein CSARDGSLGYTQYF.

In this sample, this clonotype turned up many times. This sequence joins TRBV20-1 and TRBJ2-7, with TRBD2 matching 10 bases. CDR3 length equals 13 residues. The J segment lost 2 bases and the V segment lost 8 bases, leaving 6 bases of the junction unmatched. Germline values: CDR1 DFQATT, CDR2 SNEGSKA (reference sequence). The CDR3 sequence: CSPFGLAAYEQYF. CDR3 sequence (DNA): TGCAGTCCCTTCGGACTAGCGGCCTACGAGCAGTACTTC.

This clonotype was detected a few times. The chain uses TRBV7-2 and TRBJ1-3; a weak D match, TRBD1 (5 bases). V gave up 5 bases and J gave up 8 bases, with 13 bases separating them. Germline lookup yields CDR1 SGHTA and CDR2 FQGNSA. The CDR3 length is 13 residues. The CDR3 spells CASSHGTGDTIYF. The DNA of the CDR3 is TGTGCCAGCAGCCACGGGACGGGGGACACCATATATTTT.

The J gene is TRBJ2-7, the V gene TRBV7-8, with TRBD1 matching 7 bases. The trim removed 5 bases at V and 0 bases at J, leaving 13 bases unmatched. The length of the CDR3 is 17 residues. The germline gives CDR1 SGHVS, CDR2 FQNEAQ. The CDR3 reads CASSLRPVGGNSYEQYF. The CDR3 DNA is TGTGCCAGCAGCCTACGGCCCGTAGGGGGCAACTCCTACGAGCAGTACTTC.

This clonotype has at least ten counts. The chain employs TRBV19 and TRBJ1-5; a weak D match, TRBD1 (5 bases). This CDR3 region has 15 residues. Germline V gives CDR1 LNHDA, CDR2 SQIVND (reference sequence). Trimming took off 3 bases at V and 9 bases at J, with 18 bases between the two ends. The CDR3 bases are TGTGCCAGTAGTATGGGGGACGGATCGGTGGGGCCCCAGCATTTT. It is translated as CASSMGDGSVGPQHF.

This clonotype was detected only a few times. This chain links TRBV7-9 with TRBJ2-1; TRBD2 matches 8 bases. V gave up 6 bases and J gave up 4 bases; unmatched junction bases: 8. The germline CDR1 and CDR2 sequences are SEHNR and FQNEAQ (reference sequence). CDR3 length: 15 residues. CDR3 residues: CASSLSGRRYNEQFF. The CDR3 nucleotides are TGTGCCAGCAGTTTAAGCGGGAGACGGTACAATGAGCAGTTCTTC.

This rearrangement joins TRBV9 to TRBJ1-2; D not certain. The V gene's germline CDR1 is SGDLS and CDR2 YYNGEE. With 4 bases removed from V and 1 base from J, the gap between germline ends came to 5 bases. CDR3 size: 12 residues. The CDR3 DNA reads TGTGCCAGCAGCTGGGATAACTATGGCTACACCTTC. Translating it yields CASSWDNYGYTF.